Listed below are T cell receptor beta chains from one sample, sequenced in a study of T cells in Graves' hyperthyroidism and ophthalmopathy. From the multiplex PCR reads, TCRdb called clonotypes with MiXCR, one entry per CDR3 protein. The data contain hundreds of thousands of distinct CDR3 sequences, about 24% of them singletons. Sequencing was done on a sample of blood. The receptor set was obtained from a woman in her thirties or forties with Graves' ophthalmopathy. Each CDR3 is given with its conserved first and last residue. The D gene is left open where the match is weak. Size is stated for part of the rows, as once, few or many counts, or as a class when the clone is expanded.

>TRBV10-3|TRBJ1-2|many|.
TGTGCCATCAGTGAGATCCGGGCCAGTGGGGGCTACACCTTC
CAISEIRASGGYTF
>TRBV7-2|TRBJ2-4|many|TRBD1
TGTGCCAGCAGCTTAGCCGGCCCGTCCGGGACAGGGGCAAACATTCAGTACTTC
CASSLAGPSGTGANIQYF
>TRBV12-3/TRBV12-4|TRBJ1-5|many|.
TGTGCCAGCAGCGGGGGCGGTCAGCCCCAGCATTTT
CASSGGGQPQHF
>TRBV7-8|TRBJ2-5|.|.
TGTGCCAGCAGCCCAGGGGGGTTGGGGGCCCGAGAGACCCAGTACTTC
CASSPGGLGARETQYF
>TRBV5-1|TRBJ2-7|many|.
TGCGCCAGCAGCTTGGAAGGGAAGTCCTACGAGCAGTACTTC
CASSLEGKSYEQYF
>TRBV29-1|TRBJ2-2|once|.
TGCAGCGTTGAACAGGGTAACACCGGGGAGCTGTTTTTT
CSVEQGNTGELFF
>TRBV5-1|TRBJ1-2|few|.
TGCGCCAGCAGCCCTCTGGGGGCCAGCGGCTACACCTTC
CASSPLGASGYTF
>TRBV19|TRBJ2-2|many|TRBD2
TGTGCCAGTATGGGCGGGAGGGCCGTCGGGGAGCTGTTTTTT
CASMGGRAVGELFF
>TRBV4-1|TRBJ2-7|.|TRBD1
TGCGCCAGCAGCCGGGGGACAGGGACCTCCTACGAGCAGTACTTC
CASSRGTGTSYEQYF
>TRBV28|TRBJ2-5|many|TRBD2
TGTGCCAGCAGTACAGCGGGACCAGACCAAGAGACCCAGTACTTC
CASSTAGPDQETQYF
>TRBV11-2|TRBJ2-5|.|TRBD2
TGTGCCAGCAGGGTCACGGGGGGGCTTCAAGAGACCCAGTACTTC
CASRVTGGLQETQYF
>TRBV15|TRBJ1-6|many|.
TGTGCCACCAGCAGAGATCTTTTGTTGAGTATAGGACCCCTCCACTTT
CATSRDLLLSIGPLHF
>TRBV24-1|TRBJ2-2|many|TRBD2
TGTGCCACCAGTGACCCGCAGACTAGCGGAGAAACCGGGGAGCTGTTTTTT
CATSDPQTSGETGELFF
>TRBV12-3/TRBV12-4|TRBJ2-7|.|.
TGTGCCAGCAGTATGACAGGTCATAGTACCTACGAGCAGTACTTC
CASSMTGHSTYEQYF
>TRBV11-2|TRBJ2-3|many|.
TGTGCCAGCAGCTTAGAGGCGGGGTATAGCACAGATACGCAGTATTTT
CASSLEAGYSTDTQYF
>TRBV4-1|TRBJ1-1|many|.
TGCGCCAGCAGCCACGACAAGTTGAACACTGAAGCTTTCTTT
CASSHDKLNTEAFF
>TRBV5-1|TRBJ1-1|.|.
TGCGCCAGCAGAAACCAGGGAGGGGGATGGAACACTGAAGCTTTCTTT
CASRNQGGGWNTEAFF
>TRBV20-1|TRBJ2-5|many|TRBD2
TGCAGTGCCCTAGCGGGAGCGGAGACCCAGTACTTC
CSALAGAETQYF
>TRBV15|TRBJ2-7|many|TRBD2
TGTGCCACCGATCATCGGGGTAGCGGGAGAAGCGAGCAGTACTTC
CATDHRGSGRSEQYF
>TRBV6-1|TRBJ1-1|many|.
TGTGCCAGCAGTGAACCGGGACGCTTATTGAACACTGAAGCTTTCTTT
CASSEPGRLLNTEAFF